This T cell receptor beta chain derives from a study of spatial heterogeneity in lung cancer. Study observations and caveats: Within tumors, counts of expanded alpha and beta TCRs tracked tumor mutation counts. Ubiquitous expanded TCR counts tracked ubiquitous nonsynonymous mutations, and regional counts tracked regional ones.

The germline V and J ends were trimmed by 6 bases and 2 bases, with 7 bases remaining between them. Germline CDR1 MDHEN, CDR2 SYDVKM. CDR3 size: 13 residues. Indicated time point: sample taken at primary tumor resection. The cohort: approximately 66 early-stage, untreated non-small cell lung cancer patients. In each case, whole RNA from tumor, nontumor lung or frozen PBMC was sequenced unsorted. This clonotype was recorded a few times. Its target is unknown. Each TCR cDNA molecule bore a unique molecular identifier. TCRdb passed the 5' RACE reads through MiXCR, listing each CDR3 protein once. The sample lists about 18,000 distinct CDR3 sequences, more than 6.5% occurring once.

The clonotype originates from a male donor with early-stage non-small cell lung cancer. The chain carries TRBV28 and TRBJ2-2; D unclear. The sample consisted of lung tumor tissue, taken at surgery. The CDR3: CASSSTNTGELFF. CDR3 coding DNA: TGTGCCAGCAGCTCGACAAACACCGGGGAGCTGTTTTTT.